These 25 T cell receptor beta chains came from one sample sequenced in a study of blood T cell repertoires in COVID-19. Clones were sequenced by immunoSEQ multiplex PCR, and TCRdb holds only the in-frame ones, with some missing. The table includes 250,000 to 300,000 clones, roughly 79% detected once. Sequenced input: peripheral blood. All receptors derive from a woman aged 60-75 years with active or convalescent COVID-19.

The V call is TRBV6-5, the J call TRBJ2-1, with 12 positions matching TRBD2. CDR1 is MNHEY and CDR2 is SVGAGI in the germline V gene. V was clipped by 8 bases and J by 8 bases; unmatched bases: 10. This CDR3 contains 15 residues. The CDR3 loop is CASVALAGGAYEQFF. The CDR3 DNA sequence: TGTGCCAGCGTGGCTCTAGCGGGGGGGGCGTATGAGCAGTTCTTC.

This clone appeared a single time. The chain links TRBV3-1 (or the pseudogene TRBV3-2) to TRBJ1-3; TRBD1 might be the D (6 bases). The CDR3 sequence is 14 residues long. The ends were cut back, 3 bases at V and 3 bases at J, with 9 bases in the middle. Germline CDR1 is LGHDT and CDR2 is YNNKEL (reference sequence). The CDR3: CASSQQGYGNTIYF. In nucleotides, the CDR3 is TGTGCCAGCAGCCAGCAGGGGTATGGAAACACCATATATTTT.

The chain uses TRBV5-4 and TRBJ2-1; 8 bases match TRBD1. Germline V lookup: CDR1 SGHNT, CDR2 YYREEE (reference sequence). The CDR3 has 18 residues. Trimming took 6 bases from V and 3 from J; bases not matched to a gene: 17. CDR3 DNA: TGTGCCAGCACCAGGGGGCTAAAGGGTGCGACTAACTACAATGAGCAGTTCTTC. Encoded protein: CASTRGLKGATNYNEQFF. The full variable domain, rest sourced from reference TRBV5-4 and TRBJ2-1, is ETGVTQSPTHLIKTRGQQVTLRCSSQSGHNTVSWYQQALGQGPQFIFQYYREEENGRGNFPPRFSGLQFPNYSSELNVNALELDDSALYLCASTRGLKGATNYNEQFFGPGTRLTVL.

The chain has TRBV19 and TRBJ1-6; 7 positions match TRBD1. The CDR3 has 15 residues. The V gene end was trimmed by 4 bases and the J gene end by 13 bases; junction bases not matched to a gene: 13. From germline, CDR1 is LNHDA and CDR2 SQIVND (reference sequence). Here the CDR3 DNA reads TGTGCCAGTAGTACGGGTCCGACAGGGCGCGCGCCCCTCCACTTT. Translating gives CASSTGPTGRAPLHF.

V gene TRBV2 combines with J gene TRBJ2-2, with TRBD2 matching over 11 bases. Germline V gives CDR1 SNHLY, CDR2 FYNNEI. This CDR3 contains 16 residues. V was clipped by 4 bases and J by 4 bases; unmatched bases: 5. Written as DNA, the CDR3 is TGTGCCAGCAGTGCGCTAGCGGGGGGCCTCACCGGGGAGCTGTTTTTT. Amino acids: CASSALAGGLTGELFF.

V and J are TRBV7-5 and TRBJ2-5; TRBD2, the table's D call, was not compared with the DNA. TRBV7-5 is listed as a pseudogene. The CDR3 has 19 residues. The CDR3 protein is CARSLSWTSVILGEETQYF. DNA for the CDR3: TGTGCCAGAAGCTTAAGTTGGACTAGCGTAATCTTAGGGGAAGAGACCCAGTACTTC.

This clone appeared once. The chain links TRBV7-6 to TRBJ1-2; the D gene is possibly TRBD1 (6 bases). V lost 1 base to trimming and J lost 1 base, with 13 bases between them. In germline, CDR1 is SGHVS, CDR2 FNYEAQ. The CDR3 loop spans 16 amino acids. The CDR3 coding sequence is TGTGCCAGCAGCTTAGTCGCAGGGGAGTTTAACTATGGCTACACCTTC. Its translation: CASSLVAGEFNYGYTF.

The chain recombines TRBV19 with TRBJ1-1, with 8 positions matching TRBD1. Per the germline V gene, CDR1 is LNHDA and CDR2 is SQIVND (reference sequence). The CDR3 is 16 amino acids. V shed 8 bases and J 1 base; nucleotides not matched to a gene: 12. The CDR3 region is CASGGPGGRGNTEAFF. Written as DNA, the CDR3 is TGTGCCAGTGGGGGGCCAGGGGGCCGGGGGAACACTGAAGCTTTCTTT.

The chain links TRBV7-7 to TRBJ2-1; possible D gene TRBD2, 6 bases. CDR1 and CDR2 from the germline V gene are SSHAT and FNYEAQ (reference sequence). V lost 1 base and J lost 3, with 10 bases in between. The length of the CDR3 is 15 residues. CDR3 nucleotide sequence: TGTGCCAGCAGCTTAGGGAGGGATCTCTACAATGAGCAGTTCTTC. Translating gives CASSLGRDLYNEQFF.

This clone has just a few counts. The chain carries TRBV27 and TRBJ2-5; TRBD1 aligns across 7 bases. The CDR3 runs 18 residues. With V trimmed by 5 bases and J by 2 bases, 17 bases remained unmatched. Germline V gene sequence: CDR1 MNHEY, CDR2 SMNVEV (reference sequence). In nucleotides, the CDR3 is TGTGCCAGCAGTCGTTCCCTTTACGGGACAGCAATTCAAGAGACCCAGTACTTC. It is translated as CASSRSLYGTAIQETQYF.

This chain connects TRBV6-5 to TRBJ2-7; D is possibly TRBD2 (6 bases). Trimming cost V 8 bases and J 7 bases, with 12 bases left between them. Germline V lookup: CDR1 MNHEY, CDR2 SVGAGI. CDR3 length equals 11 residues. As DNA, the CDR3 is TGTGCCAGCGGAGGGGCGCGGGAGCAGTACTTC. Amino acid sequence: CASGGAREQYF.

This chain connects TRBV4-2 to TRBJ2-5, with 7 bases lining up with TRBD2. The length of the CDR3 is 14 residues. CDR1 and CDR2 (germline): LGHNA, YNFKEQ. V lost 0 bases, J lost 5 bases, and 3 bases stayed unmatched. CDR3 sequence reads: CASSQDRGGETQYF. CDR3 sequence (DNA): TGTGCCAGCAGCCAAGATCGGGGAGGGGAGACCCAGTACTTC.

This sequence joins TRBV30 and TRBJ1-5; 11 bases align to TRBD1. The V gene end was trimmed by 3 bases and the J gene end by 4 bases; junction bases not matched to a gene: 2. Germline V gives CDR1 GTSNPN, CDR2 SVGIG (reference sequence). This CDR3 has 14 amino acids. CDR3 nucleotides: TGTGCCTGGAGGGGGACAGGGGGAAATCAGCCCCAGCATTTT. It encodes CAWRGTGGNQPQHF.

This clone was counted once. This sequence joins TRBV29-1 and TRBJ2-5, with 7 positions matching TRBD1. Germline values: CDR1 SQVTM, CDR2 ANQGSEA. V was pared by 6 bases and J by 4 bases, with 8 bases of the junction left unmatched. The CDR3 loop spans 13 amino acids. DNA of the CDR3: TGCAGCGTCTCGACAGGGTCAGGAGAGACCCAGTACTTC. Encoded protein: CSVSTGSGETQYF.

The chain employs TRBV6-5 and TRBJ1-1; D not certain. This CDR3 comprises 13 residues. The germline V gene encodes CDR1 MNHEY and CDR2 SVGAGI. The V end was cut by 0 bases, the J end by 11 bases, with 13 bases between. The CDR3 loop is CASSYSIRGEAFF. The CDR3 DNA sequence: TGTGCCAGCAGTTACTCGATCCGGGGAGAGGCTTTCTTT.

The gene calls are TRBV11-3 and TRBJ2-1; 15 bases agree with TRBD2. The V segment lost 4 bases and the J segment 9 bases; nucleotides outside the gene matches: 7. The CDR3 consists of 16 residues. Per germline, CDR1 SGHNT and CDR2 YENEEA. The CDR3 loop reads CASSSGLAGGSGEQFF. CDR3 bases: TGTGCCAGCAGCTCCGGACTAGCGGGGGGGTCGGGTGAGCAGTTCTTC. The full variable domain, rest sourced from reference TRBV11-3 and TRBJ2-1, is EAGVVQSPRYKIIEKKQPVAFWCNPISGHNTLYWYLQNLGQGPELLIRYENEEAVDDSQLPKDRFSAERLKGVDSTLKIQPAELGDSAVYLCASSSGLAGGSGEQFFGPGTRLTVL.

The rearrangement joins TRBV6-5 to TRBJ1-2; 7 bases fit TRBD1. CDR3 length: 14 residues. The V gene's germline CDR1 is MNHEY and CDR2 SVGAGI. The junction had 9 bases not matched to a gene; V was cut back by 6 bases and J by 5 bases. CDR3 in amino acids: CASRFLRDSYGYTF. The CDR3 coding sequence is TGTGCCAGCAGGTTCCTCCGGGACAGTTATGGCTACACCTTC.

The CDR3 sequence is CAISELEVPANEKLFF. The CDR3 region has the DNA TGTGCCATCAGTGAGCTCGAAGTCCCAGCTAATGAAAAACTGTTTTTT. V gene TRBV10-3 combines with J gene TRBJ1-4; D remains unclear. The CDR3 runs to 16 residues. V was pared by 2 bases and J by 3 bases, with 13 bases between. Looked up from germline, CDR1 is ENHRY and CDR2 is SYGVKD.

This sequence joins TRBV7-9 and TRBJ1-2, with TRBD1 matching over 10 bases. CDR1 is SEHNR and CDR2 is FQNEAQ in the germline V gene (reference sequence). This CDR3 is 15 amino acids long. Unmatched junction bases numbered 7, after V lost 5 bases and J lost 4 bases. CDR3 amino acids: CASSTGQGSRYGYTF. The CDR3 DNA reads TGTGCCAGCAGCACGGGACAGGGGTCGCGCTATGGCTACACCTTC.

This chain links TRBV7-9 with TRBJ1-1; tentative D call: TRBD1 (5 bases). This CDR3 spans 14 amino acids. Germline V lookup: CDR1 SEHNR, CDR2 FQNEAQ (reference sequence). V lost 2 bases and J lost 4, with 11 bases in between. CDR3 DNA: TGTGCCAGCAGCTTACAGGGTCTGGGCACTGAAGCTTTCTTT. Translating it yields CASSLQGLGTEAFF.

This clone was seen a handful of times. The V and J genes are TRBV10-2 and TRBJ2-6, with 7 positions matching TRBD1. This CDR3 spans 16 amino acids. Per the germline V gene, CDR1 is WSHSY and CDR2 is SAAADI. J was trimmed by 0 bases and V by 6 bases; bases with no gene match: 5. This CDR3 reads CASRGQFFSGANVLTF. The CDR3 DNA reads TGCGCCAGCAGGGGACAGTTCTTCTCTGGGGCCAACGTCCTGACTTTC.

This clone has a single count. The chain uses TRBV30 and TRBJ2-5; 10 bases align to TRBD2. V shed 3 bases, J shed 5 bases, and the junction held 6 bases outside the gene matches. The length of the CDR3 is 14 residues. Germline V lookup: CDR1 GTSNPN, CDR2 SVGIG (reference sequence). The CDR3 region has the DNA TGTGCCTGGAGGGGGACTAGCGTGCGGGAGACCCAGTACTTC. Encoded protein: CAWRGTSVRETQYF. The variable domain in full, completed from reference TRBV30 and TRBJ2-5, reads SQTIHQWPATLVQPVGSPLSLECTVEGTSNPNLYWYRQAAGRGLQLLFYSVGIGQISSEVPQNLSASRPQDRQFILSSKKLLLSDSGFYLCAWRGTSVRETQYFGPGTRLLVL.

This chain links TRBV6-2 or TRBV6-3 with TRBJ1-6; 8 nucleotides agree with TRBD1. Trimming took 0 bases from V and 7 from J; bases not matched to a gene: 8. CDR1 MNHEY and CDR2 SVGEGT come from the germline V gene. This CDR3 spans 17 amino acids. The CDR3 region is CASSYSHWTGLNSPLHF. DNA for the CDR3: TGTGCCAGCAGTTACTCCCATTGGACAGGGTTGAATTCACCCCTCCACTTT.

The chain couples TRBV10-2 to TRBJ2-6; weak D call: TRBD1 (6 bases). There are 15 residues in the CDR3. Trimming took 7 bases from V and 0 from J, leaving 10 bases between them. Per germline, CDR1 WSHSY and CDR2 SAAADI. The DNA of the CDR3 is TGCGCCAGCACGGACAGCCGCTCTGGGGCCAACGTCCTGACTTTC. Encoded protein: CASTDSRSGANVLTF.

This chain links TRBV6-5 with TRBJ2-3, with D possibly TRBD2 on 6 matching bases. CDR1 MNHEY and CDR2 SVGAGI come from the germline V gene. Trimming removed 2 bases from V and 3 bases from J, with 9 bases in between. The CDR3 consists of 14 residues. The CDR3 reads CASSYAGRTDTQYF. CDR3 DNA sequence: TGTGCCAGCAGTTACGCGGGGAGGACAGATACGCAGTATTTT.